This T cell receptor (beta chain) was sequenced during a study of T cell responses to AZD1222 COVID-19 vaccine. A word on this clone: Its antigen remains unknown.

Germline V lookup: CDR1 SGHNT, CDR2 YYREEE (reference sequence). The CDR3 extends over 14 amino acids. V lost 4 bases and J lost 8; bases outside the gene matches: 5. Whole-study findings and limits: Unmutated regions of variants are reportedly targeted by nearly half of spike-specific TCRs. Among the donors, most were white British and more were female, and clonal diversity was possibly underestimated.

This table comes from immunoSEQ multiplex PCR, and its TCRdb copy is limited to in-frame clones, with some not included. The sample contains about 69,000 clones, over 80% of which appear only once. The material sequenced was peripheral blood, taken 28 days after the second AZD1222 dose. The clonotype originates from an adult who received the AZD1222 COVID-19 vaccine. V is TRBV5-4 and J is TRBJ1-4; 10 nucleotides match TRBD1. CDR3 in DNA: TGTGCCAGCAGCCGGGGACAGGGGAGGGAAAAACTGTTTTTT. This gives the protein CASSRGQGREKLFF.